This T cell receptor beta chain was identified during a study of blood T cell repertoires in COVID-19. On the study more broadly: Spain, Italy and the United States supplied samples that represented acute and convalescent COVID-19. Nucleic acid was either cDNA or gDNA, and it came from T cells, B-cell-depleted T cells, or PBMCs.

Looked up from germline, CDR1 is SEHNR and CDR2 is FQNEAQ (reference sequence). The CDR3 loop spans 12 amino acids. V lost 10 bases, J lost 6 bases, and 5 bases stayed unmatched. Data came from immunoSEQ multiplex PCR; TCRdb stores just in-frame clones and leaves some out. Among roughly 140,000 clones listed, roughly 76% were seen once. The sample consisted of peripheral blood. The chain is built from TRBV7-9 and TRBJ1-4, with 7 nucleotides matching TRBD1. The receptor comes from a human donor with acute or convalescent COVID-19. The donor label of this sample is uncertain. In DNA, the CDR3 is TGTGCCATCCAGGGGGGAGATGAAAAACTGTTTTTT. Translation: CAIQGGDEKLFF. The whole variable domain, filled in from reference TRBV7-9 and TRBJ1-4, reads DTGVSQNPRHKITKRGQNVTFRCDPISEHNRLYWYRQTLGQGPEFLTYFQNEAQLEKSRLLSDRFSAERPKGSFSTLEIQRTEQGDSAMYLCAIQGGDEKLFFGSGTQLSVL.